The present T cell receptor (beta chain) was sequenced within a study of regulatory T cells in long-lasting Graves disease. General study results and limits: The study found persistent patients shared more public clonotypes (2,741) than new patients (about 990).

This clonotype was seen many times. The antigen is undetermined. Time point indicated: persistent/refractory GD, antithyroid drugs over 5 years with positive TRAb. Isolated PBMC RNA provided the starting material for the TCR library. Sequencing libraries for TCR beta were prepared with iRepertoire HTBI primers and Arm-PCR of CDR3 regions. TCRdb redid the calling of the multiplex PCR reads with MiXCR, one entry per CDR3 protein. The repertoire includes fewer than 600,000 distinct CDR3 sequences, less than 25% of them detected once, and around 13% sits in the top ten. Germline-derived CDR1 and CDR2 are MNHEY and SVGEGT. The ends were cut back, 2 bases at V and 1 base at J, with 14 bases in the middle. This CDR3 has 16 amino acids.

The gene calls are TRBV6-2 or TRBV6-3 and TRBJ1-1; tentatively, D is TRBD1 (5 bases). The receptor's source is a female donor with Graves disease. Sample: peripheral blood mononuclear cells (PBMCs), taken when the disease was refractory, from a patient treated with antithyroid drugs. Here the CDR3 DNA reads TGTGCCAGCAGTTACGGGCTCGGCAGGGCGAACACTGAAGCTTTCTTT. This gives the protein CASSYGLGRANTEAFF.